One TCR beta chain is described in this entry. Antigen specificity is unknown. The data were obtained in a study of shared clonotypes between healthy human individuals. Overall study context: Each donor had three CD4 naive, three CD4 memory, two CD8 naive and one CD8 memory plate. Study outcomes and limitations: It was anticipated that sequencing depth would influence how many clonotypes donors shared.

Assay used: immunoSEQ multiplex PCR; TCRdb lists only in-frame clones, some missing. In the table there are some 2,100,000 clones, 90% to 96% of which are singletons. This clonotype was sampled from a man between 18 and 35 years old in good health. The source material was naive CD4+ T cells sorted from blood. Subset: CD45RA+ positively selected.

CDR3: CASSIQGVGGAEAFF. CDR3 nucleotide sequence: TGTGCCAGTAGTATACAGGGGGTAGGGGGAGCTGAAGCTTTCTTT. The chain employs TRBV19 and TRBJ1-1; 7 nucleotides agree with TRBD1. V trimming: 2 bases; J trimming: 6 bases; junction bases outside the gene matches: 9. The CDR3 runs to 15 residues. Per the germline V gene, CDR1 is LNHDA and CDR2 is SQIVND (reference sequence).